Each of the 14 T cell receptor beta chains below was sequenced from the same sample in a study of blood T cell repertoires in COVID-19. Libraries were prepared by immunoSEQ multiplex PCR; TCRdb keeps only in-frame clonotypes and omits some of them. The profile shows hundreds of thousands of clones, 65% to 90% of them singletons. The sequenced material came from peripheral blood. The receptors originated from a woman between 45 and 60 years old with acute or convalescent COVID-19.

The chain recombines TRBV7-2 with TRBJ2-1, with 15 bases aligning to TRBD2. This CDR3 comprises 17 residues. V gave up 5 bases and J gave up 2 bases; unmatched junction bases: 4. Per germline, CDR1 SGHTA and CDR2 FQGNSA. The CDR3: CASSAGLAGGPYNEQFF. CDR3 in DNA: TGTGCCAGCAGCGCAGGACTAGCGGGAGGGCCCTACAATGAGCAGTTCTTC.

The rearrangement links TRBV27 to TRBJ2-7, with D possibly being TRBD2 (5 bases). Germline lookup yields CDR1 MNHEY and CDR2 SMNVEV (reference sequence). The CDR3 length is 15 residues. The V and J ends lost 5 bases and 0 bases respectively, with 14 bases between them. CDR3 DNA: TGTGCCAGCAGTCCCCACCAAGGGAGCTCCTACGAGCAGTACTTC. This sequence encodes CASSPHQGSSYEQYF.

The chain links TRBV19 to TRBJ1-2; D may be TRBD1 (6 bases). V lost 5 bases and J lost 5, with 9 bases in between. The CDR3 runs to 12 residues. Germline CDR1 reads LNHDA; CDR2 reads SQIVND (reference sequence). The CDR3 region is CASSPGQYGYTF. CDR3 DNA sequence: TGTGCCAGTAGTCCAGGACAGTATGGCTACACCTTC. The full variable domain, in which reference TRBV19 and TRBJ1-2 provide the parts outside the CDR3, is DGGITQSPKYLFRKEGQNVTLSCEQNLNHDAMYWYRQDPGQGLRLIYYSQIVNDFQKGDIAEGYSVSREKKESFPLTVTSAQKNPTAFYLCASSPGQYGYTFGSGTRLTVV.

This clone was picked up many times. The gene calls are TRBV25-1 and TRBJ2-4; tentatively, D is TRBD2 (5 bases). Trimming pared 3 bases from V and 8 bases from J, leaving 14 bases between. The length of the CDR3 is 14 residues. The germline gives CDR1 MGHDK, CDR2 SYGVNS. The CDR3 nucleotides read TGTGCCAGCAGTGAGGCGGGTCCCTCGTACATTCAGTACTTC. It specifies CASSEAGPSYIQYF.

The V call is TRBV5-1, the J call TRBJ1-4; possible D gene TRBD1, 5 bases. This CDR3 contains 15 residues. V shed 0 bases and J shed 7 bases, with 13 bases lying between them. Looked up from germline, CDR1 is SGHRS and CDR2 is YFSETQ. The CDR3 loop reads CASSLAGSEVEKLFF. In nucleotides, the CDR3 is TGCGCCAGCAGCTTGGCAGGGTCCGAAGTTGAAAAACTGTTTTTT.

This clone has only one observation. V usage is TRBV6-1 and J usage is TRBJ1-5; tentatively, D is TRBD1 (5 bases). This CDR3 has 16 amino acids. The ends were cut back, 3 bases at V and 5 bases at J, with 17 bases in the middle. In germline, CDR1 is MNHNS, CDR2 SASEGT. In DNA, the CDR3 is TGTGCCAGCAGTGACGGCGGGGGTCAATTTTATCAGCCCCAGCATTTT. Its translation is CASSDGGGQFYQPQHF.

DNA for the CDR3: TGTGCCAGCAGTGAAGAGAAGTTCGGTACCGGGGAGCTGTTTTTT. Protein product: CASSEEKFGTGELFF. The chain combines TRBV2 with TRBJ2-2; D is ambiguous. Trimming cost V 1 base and J 5 bases, with 11 bases left between them. The CDR3 is 15 residues long. Germline CDR1 SNHLY, CDR2 FYNNEI.

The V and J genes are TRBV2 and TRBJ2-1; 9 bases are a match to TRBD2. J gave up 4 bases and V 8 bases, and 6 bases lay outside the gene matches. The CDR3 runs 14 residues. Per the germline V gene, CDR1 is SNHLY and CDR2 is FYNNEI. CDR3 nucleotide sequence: TGTGCCAGCTCCTCGACTAGCGGTTACAATGAGCAGTTCTTC. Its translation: CASSSTSGYNEQFF.

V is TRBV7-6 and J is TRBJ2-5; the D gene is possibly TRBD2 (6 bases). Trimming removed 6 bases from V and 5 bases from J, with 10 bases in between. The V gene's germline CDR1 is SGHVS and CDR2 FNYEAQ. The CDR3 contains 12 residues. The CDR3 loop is CASRVGTETQYF. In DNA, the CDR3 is TGTGCCAGCAGAGTAGGGACTGAGACCCAGTACTTC.

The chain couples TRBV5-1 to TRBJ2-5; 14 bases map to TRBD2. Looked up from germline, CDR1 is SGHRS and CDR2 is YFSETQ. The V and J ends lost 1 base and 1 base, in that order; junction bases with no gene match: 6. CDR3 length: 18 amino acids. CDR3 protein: CASSLIGLAGGLQETQYF. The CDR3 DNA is TGCGCCAGCAGCTTGATAGGACTAGCGGGGGGCCTCCAAGAGACCCAGTACTTC. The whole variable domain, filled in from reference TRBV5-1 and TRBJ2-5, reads KAGVTQTPRYLIKTRGQQVTLSCSPISGHRSVSWYQQTPGQGLQFLFEYFSETQRNKGNFPGRFSGRQFSNSRSEMNVSTLELGDSALYLCASSLIGLAGGLQETQYFGPGTRLLVL.

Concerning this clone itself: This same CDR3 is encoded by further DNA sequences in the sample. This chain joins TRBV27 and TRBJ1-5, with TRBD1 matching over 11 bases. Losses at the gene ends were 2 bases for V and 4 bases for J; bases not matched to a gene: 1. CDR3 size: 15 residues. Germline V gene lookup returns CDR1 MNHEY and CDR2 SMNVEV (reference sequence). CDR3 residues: CASSLGTGGNQPQHF. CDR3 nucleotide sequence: TGTGCCAGCAGTTTAGGGACAGGGGGGAATCAGCCCCAGCATTTT.

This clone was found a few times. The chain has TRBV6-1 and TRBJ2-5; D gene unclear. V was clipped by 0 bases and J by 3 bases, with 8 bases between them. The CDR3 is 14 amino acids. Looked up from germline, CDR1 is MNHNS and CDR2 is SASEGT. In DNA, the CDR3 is TGTGCCAGCAGTGAAGCGGAGCGAAAAGAGACCCAGTACTTC. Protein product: CASSEAERKETQYF.

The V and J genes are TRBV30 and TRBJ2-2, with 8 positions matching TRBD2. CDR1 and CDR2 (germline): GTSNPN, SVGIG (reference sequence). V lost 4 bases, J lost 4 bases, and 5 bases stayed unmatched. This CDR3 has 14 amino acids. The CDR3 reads CAWKRLATTGELFF. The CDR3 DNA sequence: TGTGCCTGGAAGAGACTAGCGACCACCGGGGAGCTGTTTTTT.

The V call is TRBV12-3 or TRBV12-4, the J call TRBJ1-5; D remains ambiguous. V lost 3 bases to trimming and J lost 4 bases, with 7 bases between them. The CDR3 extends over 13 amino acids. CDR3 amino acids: CASSFGGNQPQHF. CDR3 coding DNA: TGTGCCAGCAGTTTCGGAGGGAATCAGCCCCAGCATTTT.